These 32 T cell receptor beta chains were all obtained from the same sample, sequenced in a study of blood T cell repertoires in COVID-19. Here immunoSEQ multiplex PCR was the method, and the copy in TCRdb shows in-frame clones only, minus some. The data hold under 500,000 clones, with around 89% observed a single time. The sample comprised peripheral blood. Every receptor here comes from a woman aged 30 to 39 with acute or convalescent COVID-19.

This chain uses TRBV6-2 or TRBV6-3 with TRBJ1-5, with TRBD1 matching over 7 bases. V was clipped by 6 bases and J by 6 bases; unmatched bases: 5. This CDR3 contains 13 residues. Germline CDR1 MNHEY, CDR2 SVGEGT. CDR3 nucleotides: TGTGCCAGCAGCAGGGACAGAATTCAGCCCCAGCATTTT. As protein: CASSRDRIQPQHF.

This rearrangement joins TRBV25-1 to TRBJ2-1; TRBD1 matches 12 bases. J was trimmed by 7 bases and V by 6 bases; bases with no gene match: 7. CDR1 is MGHDK, CDR2 SYGVNS, per germline. The CDR3 covers 15 residues. The CDR3 DNA is TGTGCCAGCAGACCGGGACAGGGGGCATTGAATGAGCAGTTCTTC. It is translated as CASRPGQGALNEQFF. Full variable domain (missing parts from reference TRBV25-1 and TRBJ2-1): EADIYQTPRYLVIGTGKKITLECSQTMGHDKMYWYQQDPGMELHLIHYSYGVNSTEKGDLSSESTVSRIRTEHFPLTLESARPSHTSQYLCASRPGQGALNEQFFGPGTRLTVL.

The count of this clone is one. The chain recombines TRBV6-5 with TRBJ2-3; weak D call: TRBD1 (7 bases). The CDR3 totals 13 residues. Germline CDR1 MNHEY, CDR2 SVGAGI. V lost 8 bases and J lost 3, with 12 bases in between. The CDR3 region is CASLRGATDTQYF. CDR3 DNA sequence: TGTGCCAGCCTCAGGGGGGCAACAGATACGCAGTATTTT.

This sequence joins TRBV7-9 and TRBJ1-2; D unresolved. Trimming pared 2 bases from V and 1 base from J, leaving 8 bases between. CDR1 and CDR2 from the germline V gene are SEHNR and FQNEAQ (reference sequence). The CDR3 sequence is 14 residues long. CDR3 DNA: TGTGCCAGCAGCTTATCCGCCAGTAACTATGGCTACACCTTC. This gives the protein CASSLSASNYGYTF. Together with reference TRBV7-9 and TRBJ1-2, the CDR3 gives the full variable domain: DTGVSQNPRHKITKRGQNVTFRCDPISEHNRLYWYRQTLGQGPEFLTYFQNEAQLEKSRLLSDRFSAERPKGSFSTLEIQRTEQGDSAMYLCASSLSASNYGYTFGSGTRLTVV.

The chain couples TRBV6-5 to TRBJ1-2; TRBD1 aligns across 8 bases. V lost 10 bases, J lost 7 bases, and 11 bases stayed unmatched. The CDR3 is 13 amino acids. CDR1 and CDR2 (germline): MNHEY, SVGAGI. CDR3 DNA sequence: TGTGCCACAGGACAGGGTGGTCTACGTGGCTACACCTTC. This sequence encodes CATGQGGLRGYTF.

The chain employs TRBV10-3 and TRBJ1-2, with TRBD1 identical over 9 bases. The ends lost 5 bases at V and 4 bases at J; junction bases unmatched: 11. This CDR3 comprises 16 residues. The germline V gene has CDR1 ENHRY and CDR2 SYGVKD. CDR3 coding DNA: TGTGCCATCAGTTTACCGACAGGGGGTAAAGGCTATGGCTACACCTTC. Protein sequence: CAISLPTGGKGYGYTF.

The gene calls are TRBV29-1 and TRBJ2-3; D might be TRBD2 (5 bases). V dropped 0 bases and J dropped 0 bases, with 7 bases sitting between them. Germline values: CDR1 SQVTM, CDR2 ANQGSEA. This CDR3 spans 14 amino acids. The CDR3 protein is CSVEDRGSTDTQYF. DNA for the CDR3: TGCAGCGTTGAAGATCGGGGTAGCACAGATACGCAGTATTTT.

The chain employs TRBV5-1 and TRBJ1-2; D possibly corresponds to TRBD1 (5 bases). Germline loops: CDR1 SGHRS, CDR2 YFSETQ. CDR3 size: 12 residues. Between the trimmed V and J ends, which lost 4 bases and 7 bases, there was a span of 11 bases. The CDR3 spells CASSPQGGGYTF. The CDR3 DNA follows: TGCGCCAGCAGCCCCCAGGGTGGTGGCTACACCTTC.

The chain uses TRBV2 and TRBJ1-6, with a weak D call TRBD1 (5 bases). Looked up from germline, CDR1 is SNHLY and CDR2 is FYNNEI. Trimming removed 4 bases from V and 10 bases from J, with 11 bases in between. The CDR3 runs to 13 residues. The CDR3 nucleotides are TGTGCCAGCAGTGTCAGGGTGAGATCACCCCTCCACTTT. This sequence encodes CASSVRVRSPLHF.

This clone occurred a few times. The genes are TRBV5-5 and TRBJ2-2, with 8 bases aligning to TRBD2. With V trimmed by 2 bases and J by 1 base, 4 bases remained unmatched. Germline CDR1 reads SGHKS; CDR2 reads YYEKEE (reference sequence). The CDR3 contains 16 residues. The CDR3 is CASSFRLAGNTGELFF. The DNA of the CDR3 is TGTGCCAGCAGCTTTCGGCTAGCGGGGAACACCGGGGAGCTGTTTTTT.

V is TRBV6-5 and J is TRBJ2-5; D unresolved. Germline loops: CDR1 MNHEY, CDR2 SVGAGI. Trimming left V 5 bases short and J 1 base short, with 11 bases between. The CDR3 covers 14 residues. The CDR3 DNA reads as TGTGCCAGCAGTCTTAGAGAGATCCAAGAGACCCAGTACTTC. The encoded protein is CASSLREIQETQYF.

The chain has TRBV2 and TRBJ1-1; 9 nucleotides align to TRBD1. The CDR3 is 14 amino acids. Germline V gene lookup returns CDR1 SNHLY and CDR2 FYNNEI. With 5 bases clipped from V and 4 bases from J, the junction kept 5 bases outside the gene matches. CDR3 loop: CASSTDRGGTEAFF. The CDR3 region has the DNA TGTGCCAGCAGTACGGACAGGGGTGGCACTGAAGCTTTCTTT.

This chain joins TRBV6-5 and TRBJ1-2, with D perhaps matching TRBD1 (6 bases). The V end was cut by 4 bases, the J end by 3 bases, with 12 bases between. This CDR3 has 14 amino acids. Per the germline V gene, CDR1 is MNHEY and CDR2 is SVGAGI. As DNA, the CDR3 is TGTGCCAGCAGTTTCCAGGGGAGGGACTATGGCTACACCTTC. This gives the protein CASSFQGRDYGYTF.

The chain carries TRBV2 and TRBJ2-5; 12 nucleotides line up with TRBD2. The CDR3 contains 16 residues. Germline CDR1 reads SNHLY; CDR2 reads FYNNEI. With 2 bases clipped from V and 1 base from J, the junction kept 2 bases outside the gene matches. CDR3 loop: CASSETSGGIQETQYF. The CDR3 nucleotides are TGTGCCAGCAGTGAAACTAGCGGGGGGATCCAAGAGACCCAGTACTTC.

This clone has a handful of counts. In the same sample, other DNA sequences code for this CDR3. The chain is built from TRBV5-1 and TRBJ2-7; 7 nucleotides agree with TRBD1. After removal of 0 bases from V and 2 bases from J, the junction contained 2 bases not matched to a gene. Germline V gene lookup returns CDR1 SGHRS and CDR2 YFSETQ. There are 14 residues in the CDR3. CDR3: CASSLGTGTYEQYF. In DNA, the CDR3 is TGCGCCAGCAGCTTGGGGACAGGAACCTACGAGCAGTACTTC.

CDR3 region: CASSYDPEANEQFF. CDR3 nucleotides: TGTGCCAGCAGTTACGACCCCGAGGCCAATGAGCAGTTCTTC. This chain connects TRBV6-5 to TRBJ2-1, with D unclear. V lost 2 bases and J 6 bases, leaving 11 bases between the germline ends. This CDR3 has 14 amino acids. Germline CDR1 is MNHEY and CDR2 is SVGAGI.

The rearrangement joins TRBV5-1 to TRBJ1-2; perhaps TRBD1 as D (6 bases). Germline V lookup: CDR1 SGHRS, CDR2 YFSETQ. The CDR3 sequence is 15 residues long. V was trimmed by 4 bases and J by 5 bases, leaving 18 bases between them. The CDR3 loop is CASSLGQNFGYGYTF. The DNA of the CDR3 is TGCGCCAGCAGCCTAGGACAGAACTTTGGGTATGGCTACACCTTC.

The genes are TRBV27 and TRBJ1-2; 8 bases map to TRBD1. The germline V gene encodes CDR1 MNHEY and CDR2 SMNVEV (reference sequence). CDR3 length: 17 amino acids. J lost 4 bases, V lost 0 bases, and 10 bases had no gene match. Here the CDR3 DNA reads TGTGCCAGCAGTTTATCCCCCACAGGGGGAGCGGGCTATGGCTACACCTTC. It codes for CASSLSPTGGAGYGYTF.

The chain combines TRBV3-1 (or the pseudogene TRBV3-2) with TRBJ1-3; TRBD1 matches at 8 bases. J lost 8 bases, V lost 4 bases, and 7 bases had no gene match. This CDR3 is 14 amino acids long. Germline V gene lookup returns CDR1 LGHDT and CDR2 YNNKEL (reference sequence). The CDR3 loop is CASSPSTGVDTIYF. The DNA for the CDR3 is TGTGCCAGCAGCCCTTCGACAGGGGTGGACACCATATATTTT.

V usage is TRBV10-3 and J usage is TRBJ2-3; D is possibly TRBD2 (6 bases). The CDR3 has 13 residues. The germline V and J ends were trimmed by 0 bases and 6 bases, with 7 bases remaining between them. Germline V gives CDR1 ENHRY, CDR2 SYGVKD. CDR3: CAISESLADTQYF. The CDR3 region has the DNA TGTGCCATCAGTGAGTCCCTAGCGGATACGCAGTATTTT.

In nucleotides, the CDR3 is TGTGCCAGCAGTTACTCACAGGTGGCCCAGCCCCAGCATTTT. It yields the protein CASSYSQVAQPQHF. V gene TRBV6-5 combines with J gene TRBJ1-5; tentative D call: TRBD1 (5 bases). CDR3 size: 14 residues. Germline V gives CDR1 MNHEY, CDR2 SVGAGI. V shed 0 bases and J shed 7 bases, with 10 bases lying between them.

This clone came up once. The rearrangement joins TRBV11-2 to TRBJ1-6, with a possible D match to TRBD1 (6 bases). V gave up 6 bases and J gave up 4 bases, with 16 bases separating them. The CDR3 runs 16 residues. Germline V gene lookup returns CDR1 SGHAT and CDR2 FQNNGV. The CDR3 bases are TGTGCCAGCAGTCAGAGAGGGACACCTTATAATTCACCCCTCCACTTT. Protein product: CASSQRGTPYNSPLHF.

The chain links TRBV3-1 (or the pseudogene TRBV3-2) to TRBJ1-6; tentatively, D is TRBD1 (5 bases). V lost 0 bases to trimming and J lost 9 bases, with 15 bases between them. In germline, CDR1 is LGHDT, CDR2 YNNKEL (reference sequence). The CDR3 loop spans 16 amino acids. The CDR3 sequence: CASSQEWQGWVSPLHF. The CDR3 coding sequence is TGTGCCAGCAGCCAAGAGTGGCAGGGTTGGGTTTCACCCCTCCACTTT.

The chain joins TRBV4-2 to TRBJ1-1; D is ambiguous. The length of the CDR3 is 15 residues. Trimming shortened V by 0 bases and J by 4 bases, and 12 bases separated the two germline ends. From germline, CDR1 is LGHNA and CDR2 YNFKEQ. The CDR3, as DNA: TGTGCCAGCAGCCAAGATTGGCCAGGTCCCACTGAAGCTTTCTTT. It codes for CASSQDWPGPTEAFF.

The CDR3 DNA is TGTGCCACCAGTGACCCGACTAGCGGGGGGTCTTATGAGCAGTTCTTC. Its translation: CATSDPTSGGSYEQFF. The chain employs TRBV24-1 and TRBJ2-1; the match to TRBD2 covers 13 bases. This CDR3 comprises 16 residues. V trimming: 4 bases; J trimming: 8 bases; junction bases outside the gene matches: 7. Looked up from germline, CDR1 is KGHDR and CDR2 is SFDVKD.

This chain joins TRBV6-5 and TRBJ2-1; 10 bases fit TRBD1. CDR3 length: 14 amino acids. The trim removed 6 bases at V and 9 bases at J, leaving 8 bases unmatched. The germline V gene encodes CDR1 MNHEY and CDR2 SVGAGI. The CDR3 loop is CASRRDRGFGEQFF. CDR3 bases: TGTGCCAGCAGAAGGGACAGGGGTTTCGGTGAGCAGTTCTTC.

This chain links TRBV27 with TRBJ1-6, with 8 bases that match TRBD1. CDR3 size: 17 residues. In germline, CDR1 is MNHEY, CDR2 SMNVEV (reference sequence). V lost 4 bases to trimming and J lost 0 bases; unmatched junction nucleotides: 5. The CDR3 bases are TGTGCCAGCAGTTCCAGGACAGGGAGCTCCTATAATTCACCCCTCCACTTT. Its protein product is CASSSRTGSSYNSPLHF.

The chain carries TRBV10-3 and TRBJ2-5, with TRBD1 matching over 7 bases. The CDR3 extends over 13 amino acids. Germline V lookup: CDR1 ENHRY, CDR2 SYGVKD. The J segment lost 5 bases and the V segment lost 5 bases, leaving 5 bases of the junction unmatched. The CDR3, as DNA: TGTGCCATCAGTATAGGGGGCAAGGAGACCCAGTACTTC. Residues: CAISIGGKETQYF.

The chain uses TRBV7-9 and TRBJ1-1; D not certain. The CDR3 extends over 13 amino acids. CDR1 is SEHNR, CDR2 FQNEAQ, per germline (reference sequence). Trimming stripped 5 bases from V and 0 bases from J, with 7 bases between. The CDR3 DNA sequence: TGTGCCAGCAGCACAGATATGAACACTGAAGCTTTCTTT. It codes for CASSTDMNTEAFF.

The rearrangement links TRBV9 to TRBJ1-2, with TRBD1 identical over 8 bases. With 4 bases clipped from V and 5 bases from J, the junction kept 7 bases outside the gene matches. The CDR3 consists of 14 residues. The germline V gene has CDR1 SGDLS and CDR2 YYNGEE. This chain's CDR3 is CASSNTGGHYGYTF. In DNA, the CDR3 is TGTGCCAGCAGCAATACAGGGGGTCATTATGGCTACACCTTC. Full variable domain (rest looked up from reference TRBV9 and TRBJ1-2): DSGVTQTPKHLITATGQRVTLRCSPRSGDLSVYWYQQSLDQGLQFLIQYYNGEERAKGNILERFSAQQFPDLHSELNLSSLELGDSALYFCASSNTGGHYGYTFGSGTRLTVV.

Written as DNA, the CDR3 is TGCGCCAGCAGCTTGGCCGGTAACGTCTACAATGAGCAGTTCTTC. Its translation is CASSLAGNVYNEQFF. The rearrangement joins TRBV5-1 to TRBJ2-1; D unresolved. V lost 0 bases, J lost 3 bases, and 10 bases lay in between. Germline CDR1 is SGHRS and CDR2 is YFSETQ. CDR3 size: 15 residues.

The J gene is TRBJ2-7, the V gene TRBV29-1; D perhaps matches TRBD2 (5 bases). Germline-derived CDR1 and CDR2 are SQVTM and ANQGSEA. V was cut by 7 bases and J by 3 bases, with 16 bases left in between. The CDR3 has 13 amino acids. CDR3 sequence (DNA): TGCAGCGGATCACCGGGAACAGACTACGAGCAGTACTTC. Residues: CSGSPGTDYEQYF.